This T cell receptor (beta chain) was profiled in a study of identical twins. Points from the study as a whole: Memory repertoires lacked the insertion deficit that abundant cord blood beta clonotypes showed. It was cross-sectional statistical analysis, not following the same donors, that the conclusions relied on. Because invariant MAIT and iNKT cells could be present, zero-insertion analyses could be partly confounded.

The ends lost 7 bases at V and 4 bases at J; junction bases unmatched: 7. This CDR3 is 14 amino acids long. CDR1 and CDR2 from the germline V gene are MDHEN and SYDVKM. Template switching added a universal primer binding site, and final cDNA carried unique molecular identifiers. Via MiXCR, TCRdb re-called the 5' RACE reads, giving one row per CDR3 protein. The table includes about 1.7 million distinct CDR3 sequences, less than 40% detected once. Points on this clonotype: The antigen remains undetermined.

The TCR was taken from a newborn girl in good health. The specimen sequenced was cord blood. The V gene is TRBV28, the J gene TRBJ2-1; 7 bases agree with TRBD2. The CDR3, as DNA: TGTGCCAGCAACCAGTACGGGGGGTACAATGAGCAGTTCTTC. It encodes CASNQYGGYNEQFF.